This TCR beta chain was recovered during a study of vaccination and CD4 T cells after COVID-19. Remarks on this clonotype: Its antigen is not known. No DNA is shown, since the ends of the CDR3 on it are uncertain; the CDR3 is the one TCRdb lists.

The Oncomine TCR Beta short-read assay generated sequence data from the DNA of cultured CD4+ T cells. TCRdb reanalysed the PCR reads using MiXCR and keeps one entry per CDR3 protein. This table holds fewer than 10,000 distinct CDR3 sequences, about 55% found once. Treatment in this sample: approximately nine-day PBMC culture with coronavirus spike peptide pools or control peptides (ViraFEST assay). Inclusive of both ends, the CDR3 amounts to 18 amino acids. CDR1 is SGHVS and CDR2 is FQNEAQ in the germline V gene. The origin of this receptor is a human donor who had recovered from COVID-19. The rearrangement links TRBV7-8 to TRBJ1-2; the D call of TRBD1 is as the table states it, not checked on the DNA. Sequencing was done on a sample of CD4+ T cells from blood, cultured in vitro. The CDR3 sequence is CASSPRVGQGSGFYGCTF.